The rows below give T cell receptor beta chains drawn from one sample of a study of OX40 agonist ivuxolimab in advanced cancers. The protocol was immunoSEQ multiplex PCR, while the TCRdb copy is restricted to in-frame clones and leaves out a portion. This sample yields some 21,000 clones, of which 65% to 70% are seen a single time; roughly an eighth belongs to the top ten. The sample here was CD4+ or CD8+ T cells sorted from blood, taken in a trial of the OX40 agonist ivuxolimab. These receptors were taken from an adult with an advanced solid tumor such as melanoma, head and neck, liver or kidney cancer. CDR3s include the opening cysteine and the closing phenylalanine or tryptophan. D genes are given only for firm matches. Clone size appears in some rows only: once, few, many, or a class for an expanded clone.

clone_size	v_call	j_call	d_call	cdr3_length	cdr3_aa	cdr3_nt
NA	TRBV19	TRBJ1-1	NA	15	CASSASGAMNTEAFF	TGTGCCAGTAGTGCGTCAGGGGCCATGAACACTGAAGCTTTCTTT
few	TRBV7-9	TRBJ1-4	TRBD1	16	CASSPPTPQGREKLFF	TGTGCCAGCAGCCCCCCAACCCCACAGGGGAGGGAAAAACTGTTTTTT
NA	TRBV7-7	TRBJ2-5	TRBD2	14	CASSQAGNQETQYF	TGTGCCAGCAGCCAAGCGGGAAACCAAGAGACCCAGTACTTC
NA	TRBV27	TRBJ1-2	NA	15	CASSLSTDGFYGYTF	TGTGCCAGCAGTTTATCCACAGATGGTTTCTATGGCTACACCTTC
NA	TRBV7-8	TRBJ2-2	NA	12	CASNEYTGELFF	TGTGCCAGCAACGAGTACACCGGGGAGCTGTTTTTT
NA	TRBV7-9	TRBJ1-1	NA	19	CASSRPQRWQGGPRRRAFF	TGTGCCAGCAGCCGACCTCAACGGTGGCAGGGTGGACCCCGCAGGAGGGCTTTCTTT
NA	TRBV28	TRBJ1-3	NA	15	CASSLGTSNGNTIYF	TGTGCCAGCAGCCTAGGGACATCAAATGGAAACACCATATATTTT
NA	TRBV4-1	TRBJ2-5	NA	14	CASSPGPLVWTQYF	TGCGCCAGCAGCCCGGGACCGTTAGTCTGGACCCAGTACTTC
NA	TRBV28	TRBJ1-1	TRBD1	13	CASSLSRGTEAFF	TGTGCCAGCAGTTTAAGCAGGGGGACTGAAGCTTTCTTT
NA	TRBV6-5	TRBJ2-2	NA	16	CASSYSIGEVTGELFF	TGTGCCAGCAGTTACTCGATTGGCGAAGTTACCGGGGAGCTGTTTTTT
once	TRBV5-6	TRBJ2-7	TRBD1	16	CASSSEGAGGSYEQYF	TGTGCCAGCAGCTCCGAGGGGGCAGGGGGCTCCTACGAGCAGTACTTC
NA	TRBV12-5	TRBJ1-4	TRBD1	19	CASGGRFGTGIFPNEKLFF	TGTGCTAGTGGGGGGAGATTCGGGACAGGTATATTCCCTAATGAAAAACTGTTTTTT
NA	TRBV15	TRBJ1-1	NA	16	CATSRDPPTHTHEAFF	TGTGCCACCAGCAGAGATCCCCCCACACATACCCATGAAGCTTTCTTT
NA	TRBV7-9	TRBJ2-1	NA	15	CASRRGSSSYNEQFF	TGTGCCAGCAGACGGGGGTCTAGCTCCTACAATGAGCAGTTCTTC
NA	TRBV19	TRBJ1-5	NA	16	CASSIDHRTVNQPQHF	TGTGCCAGTAGTATAGATCACCGGACAGTTAATCAGCCCCAGCATTTT
once	TRBV28	TRBJ1-5	NA	17	CASSFWGGAGDNQPQHF	TGTGCCAGCAGTTTTTGGGGCGGTGCCGGGGATAATCAGCCCCAGCATTTT
NA	TRBV15	TRBJ2-5	TRBD1	16	CATSAEQGLGQETQYF	TGTGCCACCAGCGCCGAACAGGGGTTAGGGCAAGAGACCCAGTACTTC
NA	TRBV2	TRBJ2-7	NA	16	CATQDRSLAASYEQYF	TGTGCCACCCAGGACAGGAGCCTAGCGGCCTCCTACGAGCAGTACTTC
many	TRBV28	TRBJ2-1	NA	15	CASSLTLGDDDEQFF	TGTGCCAGCAGTTTAACCTTGGGGGACGACGATGAGCAGTTCTTC
few	TRBV5-6	TRBJ2-3	TRBD2	17	CASSSADTSGHTDTQYF	TGTGCCAGCAGCTCGGCGGATACTAGCGGGCACACAGATACGCAGTATTTT
medium-sized	TRBV7-8	TRBJ2-7	TRBD1	16	CASSQLTGQEGYEQYF	TGTGCCAGCAGCCAGTTGACGGGACAGGAAGGCTACGAGCAGTACTTC
few	TRBV19	TRBJ2-1	TRBD1	15	CASSIVQGAANEQFF	TGTGCCAGTAGTATAGTACAGGGGGCTGCCAATGAGCAGTTCTTC
NA	TRBV13	TRBJ2-3	TRBD1	16	CASSTQTGVGADTQYF	TGTGCCAGCAGCACACAGACAGGGGTTGGGGCAGATACGCAGTATTTT
NA	TRBV29-1	TRBJ2-5	NA	13	CSVTDRSQETQYF	TGCAGCGTGACCGACAGATCCCAAGAGACCCAGTACTTC